The present entry profiles one T cell receptor beta chain with its context. What it binds is unknown. Profiling that covered TCR beta VDJ and CDR3 relied on genomic DNA as its template. Using its own MiXCR run on the reads, TCRdb lists one record per CDR3 protein. The repertoire includes just over 200,000 distinct CDR3 sequences, 50% to 70% of them detected once, and roughly 62% sits in the top ten. An expansion of CD8+CD57+ cells by flow cytometry had been shown in patients chosen for sequencing. This specimen belongs to a study of CD8+CD57+ T cells in acquired aplastic anemia. Study-wide results and limits: The number of CD8+ CDR3 sequences shared by patients and controls was about 27.

Germline-derived CDR1 and CDR2 are SNHLY and FYNNEI. V was pared by 7 bases and J by 1 base, with 12 bases of the junction left unmatched. The CDR3 consists of 16 residues. Sample: sorted CD4+, CD8+, or CD8+CD57+ T cells (not recorded which) from PBMCs. The chain has TRBV2 and TRBJ1-2, with 7 positions matching TRBD1. This clonotype was obtained from a human donor with aplastic anemia. This CDR3 reads CASILHPGQSNYGYTF. The CDR3 region has the DNA TGTGCCAGCATCCTCCACCCGGGACAGAGTAACTATGGCTACACCTTC.